The T cell receptor beta chain described here comes from a study of tumor-infiltrating lymphocytes in localized non-small cell lung cancer. The wider study: The cohort mixed smokers and never-smokers, several histologies, and some post-neoadjuvant-chemotherapy samples.

Only in-frame clones appear in the TCRdb table, and some are missing; sequencing was by immunoSEQ multiplex PCR. Of around 13,000 clones in the sample, about 74% were seen once. The germline gives CDR1 MDHEN, CDR2 SYDVKM. This CDR3 spans 13 amino acids. Trimming took 2 bases from V and 5 from J; bases not matched to a gene: 0. The genes are TRBV28 and TRBJ1-2, with 9 bases matching TRBD1. This sequence was found in a human donor with non-small cell lung cancer. The sequencing sample was made of uninvolved lung tissue not adjacent to the tumor. DNA of the CDR3: TGTGCCAGCAGTTTAGGACAGGGGTATGGCTACACCTTC. Translating it yields CASSLGQGYGYTF.